Here is one T cell receptor beta chain with its context. Antigen specificity is unknown. In the PCR, 60 Vbeta and 13 Jbeta primers were used. Clones were read by immunoSEQ multiplex PCR, and TCRdb kept only the in-frame ones, dropping some. The table records roughly 150,000 clones, 70% to 90% of them present only once. This sample was taken from a study of cytomegalovirus exposure and HLA in healthy donors. Study-wide results and limits: Most TCR sequences were uncommon, yet certain public TCRs appeared in many donors.

Per germline, CDR1 LNHDA and CDR2 SQIVND (reference sequence). This CDR3 contains 17 residues. The J segment lost 0 bases and the V segment lost 4 bases, leaving 8 bases of the junction unmatched. Input material: PBMCs. V is TRBV19 and J is TRBJ2-1; 8 positions match TRBD1. The source of this sequence is a man under 40 in good health and CMV-seropositive. For the CDR3, the DNA is TGTGCCAGTAGTACCTACCAGGGGGCCCTCTCCTACAATGAGCAGTTCTTC. Translating gives CASSTYQGALSYNEQFF. Complete variable domain (other parts from reference TRBV19 and TRBJ2-1): DGGITQSPKYLFRKEGQNVTLSCEQNLNHDAMYWYRQDPGQGLRLIYYSQIVNDFQKGDIAEGYSVSREKKESFPLTVTSAQKNPTAFYLCASSTYQGALSYNEQFFGPGTRLTVL.